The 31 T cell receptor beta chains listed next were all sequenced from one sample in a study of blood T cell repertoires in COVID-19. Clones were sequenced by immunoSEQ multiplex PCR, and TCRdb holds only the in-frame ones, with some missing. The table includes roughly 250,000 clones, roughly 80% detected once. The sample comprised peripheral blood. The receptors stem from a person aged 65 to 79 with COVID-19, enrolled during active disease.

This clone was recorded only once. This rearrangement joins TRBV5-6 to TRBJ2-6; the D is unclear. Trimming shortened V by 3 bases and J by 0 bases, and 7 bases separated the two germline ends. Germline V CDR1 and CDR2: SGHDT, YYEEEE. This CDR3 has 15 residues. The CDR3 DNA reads TGTGCCAGCAGCTCGGAGTCCTCTGGGGCCAACGTCCTGACTTTC. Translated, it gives CASSSESSGANVLTF.

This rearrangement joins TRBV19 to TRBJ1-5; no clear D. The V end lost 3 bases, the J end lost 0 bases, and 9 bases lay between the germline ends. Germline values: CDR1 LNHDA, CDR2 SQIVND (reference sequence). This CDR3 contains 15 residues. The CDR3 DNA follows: TGTGCCAGTAGTATGGAGGCCTTTAGCAATCAGCCCCAGCATTTT. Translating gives CASSMEAFSNQPQHF.

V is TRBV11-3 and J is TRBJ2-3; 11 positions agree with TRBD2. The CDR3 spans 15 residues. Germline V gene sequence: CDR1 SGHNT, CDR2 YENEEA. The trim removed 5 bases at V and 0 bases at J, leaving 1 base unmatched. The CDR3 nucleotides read TGTGCCAGCAGCAGGACTAGCGGGAGCACAGATACGCAGTATTTT. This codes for CASSRTSGSTDTQYF.

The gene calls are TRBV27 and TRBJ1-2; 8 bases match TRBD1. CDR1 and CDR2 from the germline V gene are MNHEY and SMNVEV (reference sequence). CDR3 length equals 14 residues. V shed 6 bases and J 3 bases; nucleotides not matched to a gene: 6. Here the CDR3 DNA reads TGTGCCAGCAGCCTCCAGGGGGCGGACTATGGCTACACCTTC. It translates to CASSLQGADYGYTF.

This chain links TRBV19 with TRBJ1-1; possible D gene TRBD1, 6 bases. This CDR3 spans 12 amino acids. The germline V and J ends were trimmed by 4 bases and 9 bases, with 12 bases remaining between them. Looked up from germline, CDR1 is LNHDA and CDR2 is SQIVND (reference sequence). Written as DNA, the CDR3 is TGTGCCAGTAGTAGGGAAGACAGGAAAGCTTTCTTT. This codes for CASSREDRKAFF.

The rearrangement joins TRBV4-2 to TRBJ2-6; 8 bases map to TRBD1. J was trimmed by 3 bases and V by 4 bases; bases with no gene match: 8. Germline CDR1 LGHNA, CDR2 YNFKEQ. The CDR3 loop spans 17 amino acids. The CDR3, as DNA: TGTGCCAGCAGCCGCAATCAGGGGGCGGGTGGGGCCAACGTCCTGACTTTC. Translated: CASSRNQGAGGANVLTF.

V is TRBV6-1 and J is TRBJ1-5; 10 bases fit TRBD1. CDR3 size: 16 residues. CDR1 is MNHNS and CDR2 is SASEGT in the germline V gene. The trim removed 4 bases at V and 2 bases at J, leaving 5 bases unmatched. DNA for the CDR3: TGTGCCAGCAGTGGGACCGGGACAGGGGGCAATCAGCCCCAGCATTTT. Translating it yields CASSGTGTGGNQPQHF.

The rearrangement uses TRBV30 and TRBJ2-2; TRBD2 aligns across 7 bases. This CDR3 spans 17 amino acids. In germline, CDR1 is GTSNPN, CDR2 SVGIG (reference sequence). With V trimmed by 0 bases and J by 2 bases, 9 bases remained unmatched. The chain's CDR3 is CAWSVLGGVANTGELFF. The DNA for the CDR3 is TGTGCCTGGAGTGTATTGGGGGGGGTGGCCAACACCGGGGAGCTGTTTTTT.

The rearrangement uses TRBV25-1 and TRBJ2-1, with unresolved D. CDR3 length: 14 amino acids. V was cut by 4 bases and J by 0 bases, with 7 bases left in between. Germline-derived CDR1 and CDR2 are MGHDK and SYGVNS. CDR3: CASSVKSSYNEQFF. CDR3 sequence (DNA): TGTGCCAGCAGTGTTAAGAGCTCCTACAATGAGCAGTTCTTC.

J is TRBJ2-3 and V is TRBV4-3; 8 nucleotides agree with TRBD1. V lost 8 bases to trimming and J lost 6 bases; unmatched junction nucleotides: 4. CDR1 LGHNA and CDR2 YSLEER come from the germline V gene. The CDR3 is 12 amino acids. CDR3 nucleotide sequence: TGCGCCAGCGGCAGGGGGCTTGATACGCAGTATTTT. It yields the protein CASGRGLDTQYF.

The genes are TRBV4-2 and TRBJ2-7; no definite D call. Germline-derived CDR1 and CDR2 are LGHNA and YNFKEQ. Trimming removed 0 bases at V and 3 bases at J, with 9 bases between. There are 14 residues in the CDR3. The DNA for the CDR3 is TGTGCCAGCAGCCAAGACCGAGAAATCTACGAGCAGTACTTC. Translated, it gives CASSQDREIYEQYF.

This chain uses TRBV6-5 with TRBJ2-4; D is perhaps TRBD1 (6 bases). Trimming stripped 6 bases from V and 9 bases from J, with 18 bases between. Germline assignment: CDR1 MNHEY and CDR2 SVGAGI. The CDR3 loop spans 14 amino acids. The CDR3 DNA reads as TGTGCCAGCAGAGAGTACAGGGTCTCAGGCATTCAGTACTTC. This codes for CASREYRVSGIQYF.

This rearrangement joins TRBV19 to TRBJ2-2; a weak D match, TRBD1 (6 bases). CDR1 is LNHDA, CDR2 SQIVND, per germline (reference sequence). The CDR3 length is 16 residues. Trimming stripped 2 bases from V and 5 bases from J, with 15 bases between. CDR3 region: CASSIFSGAGTGELFF. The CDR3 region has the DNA TGTGCCAGTAGTATATTTTCAGGGGCCGGGACCGGGGAGCTGTTTTTT.

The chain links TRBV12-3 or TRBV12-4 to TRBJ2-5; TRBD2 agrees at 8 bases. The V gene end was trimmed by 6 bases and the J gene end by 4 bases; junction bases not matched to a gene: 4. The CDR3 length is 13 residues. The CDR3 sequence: CASRRGVGETQYF. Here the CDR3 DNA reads TGTGCCAGCAGGCGGGGGGTTGGAGAGACCCAGTACTTC.

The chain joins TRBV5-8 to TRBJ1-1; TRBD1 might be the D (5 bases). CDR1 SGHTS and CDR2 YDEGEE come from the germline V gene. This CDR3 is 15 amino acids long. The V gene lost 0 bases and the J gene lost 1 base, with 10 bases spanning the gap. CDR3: CASSLEGRRNTEAFF. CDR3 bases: TGTGCCAGCAGCTTGGAGGGGCGGAGGAACACTGAAGCTTTCTTT.

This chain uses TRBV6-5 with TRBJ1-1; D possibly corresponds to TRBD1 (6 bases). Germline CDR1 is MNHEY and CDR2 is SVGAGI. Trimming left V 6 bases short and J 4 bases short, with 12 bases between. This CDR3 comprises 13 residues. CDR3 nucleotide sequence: TGTGCCAGCAGGGGGGTGGGGGCCACTGAAGCTTTCTTT. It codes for CASRGVGATEAFF.

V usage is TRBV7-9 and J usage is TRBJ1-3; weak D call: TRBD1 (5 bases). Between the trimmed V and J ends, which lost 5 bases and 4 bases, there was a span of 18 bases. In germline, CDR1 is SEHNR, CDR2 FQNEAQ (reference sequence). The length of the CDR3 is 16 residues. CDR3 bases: TGTGCCAGCAGCCCGTATAGGAGCGGGGGAGGAAACACCATATATTTT. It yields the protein CASSPYRSGGGNTIYF.

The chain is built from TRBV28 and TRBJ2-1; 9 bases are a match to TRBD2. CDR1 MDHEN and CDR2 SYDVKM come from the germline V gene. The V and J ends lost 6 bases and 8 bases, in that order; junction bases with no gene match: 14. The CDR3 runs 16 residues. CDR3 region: CASSYNSGSLWDEQFF. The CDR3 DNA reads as TGTGCCAGCAGCTATAATAGCGGGAGTCTGTGGGATGAGCAGTTCTTC.

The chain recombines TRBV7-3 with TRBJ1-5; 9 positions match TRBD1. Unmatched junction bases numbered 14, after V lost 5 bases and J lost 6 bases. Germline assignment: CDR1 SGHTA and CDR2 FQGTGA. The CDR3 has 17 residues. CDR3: CASSPTAAEDRGQPQHF. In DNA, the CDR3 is TGTGCCAGCAGCCCCACAGCGGCGGAGGACAGGGGTCAGCCCCAGCATTTT.

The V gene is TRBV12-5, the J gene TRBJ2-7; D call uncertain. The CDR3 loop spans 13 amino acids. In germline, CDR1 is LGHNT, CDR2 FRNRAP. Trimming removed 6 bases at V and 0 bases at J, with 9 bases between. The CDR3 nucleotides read TGTGCTAGTGGCTCTCAGGACTCCTACGAGCAGTACTTC. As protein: CASGSQDSYEQYF.

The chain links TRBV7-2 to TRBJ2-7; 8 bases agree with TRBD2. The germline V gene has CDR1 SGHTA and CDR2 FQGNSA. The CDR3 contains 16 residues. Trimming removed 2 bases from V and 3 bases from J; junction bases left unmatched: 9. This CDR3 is CASSLYSGGGSYEQYF. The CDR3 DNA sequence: TGTGCCAGCAGCTTATACTCCGGCGGGGGGAGCTACGAGCAGTACTTC.

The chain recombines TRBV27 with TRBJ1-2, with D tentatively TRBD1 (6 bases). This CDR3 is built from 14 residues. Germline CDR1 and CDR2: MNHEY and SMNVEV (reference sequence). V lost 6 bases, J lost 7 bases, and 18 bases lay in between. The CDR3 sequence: CASSMAGGAGGYTF. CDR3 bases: TGTGCCAGCAGCATGGCGGGGGGCGCGGGTGGCTACACCTTC.

Here the CDR3 reads CASGSEVSNQPQHF. Here the CDR3 DNA reads TGTGCCAGCGGATCTGAGGTTAGCAATCAGCCCCAGCATTTT. The V gene is TRBV7-2, the J gene TRBJ1-5; D is uncertain. The CDR3 loop spans 14 amino acids. V lost 8 bases and J 0 bases, leaving 11 bases between the germline ends. The germline CDR1 and CDR2 sequences are SGHTA and FQGNSA.

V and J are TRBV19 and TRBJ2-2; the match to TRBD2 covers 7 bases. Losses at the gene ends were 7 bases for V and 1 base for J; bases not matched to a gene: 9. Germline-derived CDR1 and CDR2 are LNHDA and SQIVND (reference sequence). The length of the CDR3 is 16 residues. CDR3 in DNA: TGTGCCAGTACCGACAACCCGGGGGGGAACACCGGGGAGCTGTTTTTT. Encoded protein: CASTDNPGGNTGELFF. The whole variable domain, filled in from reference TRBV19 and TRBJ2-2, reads DGGITQSPKYLFRKEGQNVTLSCEQNLNHDAMYWYRQDPGQGLRLIYYSQIVNDFQKGDIAEGYSVSREKKESFPLTVTSAQKNPTAFYLCASTDNPGGNTGELFFGEGSRLTVL.

For the CDR3, the DNA is TGCAGCGTTGCCCTGACGGGAAGGAACACTGAAGCTTTCTTT. Translating it yields CSVALTGRNTEAFF. The V and J genes are TRBV29-1 and TRBJ1-1, with D unresolved. The CDR3 consists of 14 residues. Germline V gene data show CDR1 as SQVTM and CDR2 as ANQGSEA. Trimming cost V 4 bases and J 1 base, with 13 bases left between them.

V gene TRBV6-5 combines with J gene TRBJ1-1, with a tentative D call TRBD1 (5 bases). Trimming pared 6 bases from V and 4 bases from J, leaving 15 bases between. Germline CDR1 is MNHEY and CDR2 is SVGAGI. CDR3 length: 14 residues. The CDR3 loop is CASSPRVGSTEAFF. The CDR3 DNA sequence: TGTGCCAGCAGCCCCAGGGTAGGAAGCACTGAAGCTTTCTTT.

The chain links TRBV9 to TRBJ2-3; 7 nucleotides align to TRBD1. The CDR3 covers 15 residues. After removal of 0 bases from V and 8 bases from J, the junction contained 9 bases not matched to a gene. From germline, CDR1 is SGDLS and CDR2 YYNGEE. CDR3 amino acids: CASSVAGQASSTQYF. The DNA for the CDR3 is TGTGCCAGCAGCGTAGCAGGACAGGCGTCCAGTACGCAGTATTTT.

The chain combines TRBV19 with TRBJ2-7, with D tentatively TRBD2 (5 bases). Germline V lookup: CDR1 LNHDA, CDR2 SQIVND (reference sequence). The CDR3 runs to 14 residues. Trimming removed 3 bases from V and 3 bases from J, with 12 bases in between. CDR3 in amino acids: CASSMYGRNYEQYF. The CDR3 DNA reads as TGTGCCAGTAGTATGTATGGGAGAAACTACGAGCAGTACTTC.

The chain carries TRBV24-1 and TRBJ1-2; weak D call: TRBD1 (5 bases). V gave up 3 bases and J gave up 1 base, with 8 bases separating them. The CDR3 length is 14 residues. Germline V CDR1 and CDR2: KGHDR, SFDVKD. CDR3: CATSDPQGNYGYTF. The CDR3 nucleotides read TGTGCCACCAGTGATCCCCAGGGTAACTATGGCTACACCTTC.

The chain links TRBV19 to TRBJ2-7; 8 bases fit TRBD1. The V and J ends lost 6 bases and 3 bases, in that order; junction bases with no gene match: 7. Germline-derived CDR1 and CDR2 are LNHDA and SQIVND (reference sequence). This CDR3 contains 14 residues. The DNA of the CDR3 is TGTGCCAGTAGACTCCGGACAGGGTACTACGAGCAGTACTTC. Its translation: CASRLRTGYYEQYF.

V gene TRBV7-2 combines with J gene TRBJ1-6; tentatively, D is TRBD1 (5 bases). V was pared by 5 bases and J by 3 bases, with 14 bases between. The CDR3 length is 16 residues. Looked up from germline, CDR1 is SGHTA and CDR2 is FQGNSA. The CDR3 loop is CASSTHKTVYNSPLHF. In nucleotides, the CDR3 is TGTGCCAGCAGCACCCACAAGACAGTCTATAATTCACCCCTCCACTTT.